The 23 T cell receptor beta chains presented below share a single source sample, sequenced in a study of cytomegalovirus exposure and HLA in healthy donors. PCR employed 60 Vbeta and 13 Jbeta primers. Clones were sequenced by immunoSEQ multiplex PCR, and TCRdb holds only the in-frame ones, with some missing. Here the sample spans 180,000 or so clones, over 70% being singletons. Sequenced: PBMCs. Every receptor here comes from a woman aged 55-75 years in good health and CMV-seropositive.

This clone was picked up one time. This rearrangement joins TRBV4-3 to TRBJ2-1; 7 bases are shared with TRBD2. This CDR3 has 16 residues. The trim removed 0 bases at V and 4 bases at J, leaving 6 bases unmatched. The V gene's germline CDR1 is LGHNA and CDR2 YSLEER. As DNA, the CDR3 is TGCGCCAGCAGCCAAGATCGGGGTAGCGGGTACAATGAGCAGTTCTTC. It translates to CASSQDRGSGYNEQFF.

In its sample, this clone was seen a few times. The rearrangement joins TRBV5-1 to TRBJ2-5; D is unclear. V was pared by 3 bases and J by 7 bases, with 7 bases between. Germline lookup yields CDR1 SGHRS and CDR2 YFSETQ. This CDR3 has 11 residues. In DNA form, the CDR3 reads TGCGCCAGCAGCTCCTCAGGGACCCAGTACTTC. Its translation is CASSSSGTQYF.

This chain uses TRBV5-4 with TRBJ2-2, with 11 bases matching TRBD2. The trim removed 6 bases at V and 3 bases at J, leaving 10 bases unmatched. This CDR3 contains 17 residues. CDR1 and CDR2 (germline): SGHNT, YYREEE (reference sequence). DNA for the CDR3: TGTGCCAGCAAGCTAGCGGGGGGCCTTGTTGACACCGGGGAGCTGTTTTTT. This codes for CASKLAGGLVDTGELFF. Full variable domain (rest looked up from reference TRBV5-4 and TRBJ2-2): ETGVTQSPTHLIKTRGQQVTLRCSSQSGHNTVSWYQQALGQGPQFIFQYYREEENGRGNFPPRFSGLQFPNYSSELNVNALELDDSALYLCASKLAGGLVDTGELFFGEGSRLTVL.

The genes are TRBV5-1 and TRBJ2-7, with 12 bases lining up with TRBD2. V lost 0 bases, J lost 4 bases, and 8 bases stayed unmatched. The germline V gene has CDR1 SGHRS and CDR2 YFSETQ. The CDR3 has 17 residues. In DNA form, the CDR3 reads TGCGCCAGCAGCTTGGAACTAGCGGGGGGAAGAGTATACGAGCAGTACTTC. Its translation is CASSLELAGGRVYEQYF. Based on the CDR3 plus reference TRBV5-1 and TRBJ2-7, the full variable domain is KAGVTQTPRYLIKTRGQQVTLSCSPISGHRSVSWYQQTPGQGLQFLFEYFSETQRNKGNFPGRFSGRQFSNSRSEMNVSTLELGDSALYLCASSLELAGGRVYEQYFGPGTRLTVT.

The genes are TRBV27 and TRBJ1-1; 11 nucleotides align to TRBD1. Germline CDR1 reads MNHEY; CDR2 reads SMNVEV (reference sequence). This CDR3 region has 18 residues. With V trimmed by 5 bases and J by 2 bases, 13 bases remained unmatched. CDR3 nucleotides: TGTGCCAGCAGTCAAAATCAGGACAGGGGGCGGCCCAACACTGAAGCTTTCTTT. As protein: CASSQNQDRGRPNTEAFF.

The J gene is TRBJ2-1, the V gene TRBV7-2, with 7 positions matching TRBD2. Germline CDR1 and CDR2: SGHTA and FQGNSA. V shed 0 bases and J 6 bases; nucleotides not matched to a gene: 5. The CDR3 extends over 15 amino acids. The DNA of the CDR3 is TGTGCCAGCAGCTTAGCAGGGACTAATTTCAATGAGCAGTTCTTC. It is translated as CASSLAGTNFNEQFF.

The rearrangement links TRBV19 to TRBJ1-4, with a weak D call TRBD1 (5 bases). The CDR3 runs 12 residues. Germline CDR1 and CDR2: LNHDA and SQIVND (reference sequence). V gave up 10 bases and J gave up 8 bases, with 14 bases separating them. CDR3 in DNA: TGTGCCACCCAGGAAGGGGTGGAAAAACTGTTTTTT. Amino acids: CATQEGVEKLFF.

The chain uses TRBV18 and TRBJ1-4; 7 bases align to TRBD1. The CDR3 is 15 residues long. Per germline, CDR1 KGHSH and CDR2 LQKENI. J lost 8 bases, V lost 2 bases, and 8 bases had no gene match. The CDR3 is CASSPYRDRREKLFF. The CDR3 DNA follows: TGTGCCAGCTCACCATACCGGGACAGAAGGGAAAAACTGTTTTTT.

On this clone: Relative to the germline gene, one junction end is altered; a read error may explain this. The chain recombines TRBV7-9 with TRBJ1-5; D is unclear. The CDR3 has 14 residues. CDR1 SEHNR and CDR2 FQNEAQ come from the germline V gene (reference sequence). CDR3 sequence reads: CSSSLADINQPQHF. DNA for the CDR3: TGTTCCAGCAGCTTAGCCGACATCAATCAGCCCCAGCATTTT.

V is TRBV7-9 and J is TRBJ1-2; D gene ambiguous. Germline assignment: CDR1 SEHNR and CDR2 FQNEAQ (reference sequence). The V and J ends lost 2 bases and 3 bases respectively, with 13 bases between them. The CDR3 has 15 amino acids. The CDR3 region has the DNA TGTGCCAGCAGCTTACCCCTCACGAGCCACTATGGCTACACCTTC. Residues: CASSLPLTSHYGYTF.

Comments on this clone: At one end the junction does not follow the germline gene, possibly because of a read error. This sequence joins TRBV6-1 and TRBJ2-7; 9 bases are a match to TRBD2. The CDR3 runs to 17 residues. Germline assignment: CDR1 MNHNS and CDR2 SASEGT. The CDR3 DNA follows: TGTGCCAGCAGTCAAGCGCGGGAGGGCCTGGAATTTTATGAGCAGTACTTC. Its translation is CASSQAREGLEFYEQYF.

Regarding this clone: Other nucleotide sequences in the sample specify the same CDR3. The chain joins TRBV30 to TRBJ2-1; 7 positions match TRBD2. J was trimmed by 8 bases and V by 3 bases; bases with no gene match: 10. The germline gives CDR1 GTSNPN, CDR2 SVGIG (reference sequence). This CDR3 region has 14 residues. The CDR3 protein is CAWSLSGAWDEQFF. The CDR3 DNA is TGTGCCTGGAGCCTCAGCGGGGCCTGGGATGAGCAGTTCTTC.

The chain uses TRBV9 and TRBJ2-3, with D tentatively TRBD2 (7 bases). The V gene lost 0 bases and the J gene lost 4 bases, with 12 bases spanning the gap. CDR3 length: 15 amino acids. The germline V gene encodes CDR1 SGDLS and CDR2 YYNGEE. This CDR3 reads CASSVEGGRADTQYF. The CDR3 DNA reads TGTGCCAGCAGCGTAGAGGGGGGGCGGGCAGATACGCAGTATTTT.

Here the CDR3 reads CASSFYGDSNQPQHF. CDR3 DNA sequence: TGTGCCAGTTCCTTCTACGGGGATAGCAATCAGCCCCAGCATTTT. The V gene is TRBV19, the J gene TRBJ1-5, with D hard to call. Germline V gene lookup returns CDR1 LNHDA and CDR2 SQIVND (reference sequence). The V and J ends lost 8 bases and 0 bases respectively, with 14 bases between them. CDR3 length: 15 residues. The whole variable domain, remainder taken from reference TRBV19 and TRBJ1-5, is DGGITQSPKYLFRKEGQNVTLSCEQNLNHDAMYWYRQDPGQGLRLIYYSQIVNDFQKGDIAEGYSVSREKKESFPLTVTSAQKNPTAFYLCASSFYGDSNQPQHFGDGTRLSIL.

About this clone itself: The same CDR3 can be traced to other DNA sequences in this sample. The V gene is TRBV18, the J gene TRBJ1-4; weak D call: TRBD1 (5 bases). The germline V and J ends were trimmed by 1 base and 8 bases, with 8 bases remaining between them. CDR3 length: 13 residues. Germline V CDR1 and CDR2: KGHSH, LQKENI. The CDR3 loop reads CASSPREGEKLFF. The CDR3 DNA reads TGTGCCAGCTCACCACGGGAGGGGGAAAAACTGTTTTTT.

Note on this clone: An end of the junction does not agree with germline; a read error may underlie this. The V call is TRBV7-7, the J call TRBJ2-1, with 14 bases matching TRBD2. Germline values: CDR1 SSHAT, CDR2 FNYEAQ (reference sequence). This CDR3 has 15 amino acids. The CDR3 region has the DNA TGTGCTAGCAGCGCGACTAGCGGGAGGGCCCATGAGCAGTTCTTC. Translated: CASSATSGRAHEQFF.

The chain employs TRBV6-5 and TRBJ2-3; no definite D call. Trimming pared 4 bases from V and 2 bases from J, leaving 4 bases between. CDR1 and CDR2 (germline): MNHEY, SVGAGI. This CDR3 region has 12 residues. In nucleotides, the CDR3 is TGTGCCAGCAGTTCCTACACAGATACGCAGTATTTT. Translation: CASSSYTDTQYF.

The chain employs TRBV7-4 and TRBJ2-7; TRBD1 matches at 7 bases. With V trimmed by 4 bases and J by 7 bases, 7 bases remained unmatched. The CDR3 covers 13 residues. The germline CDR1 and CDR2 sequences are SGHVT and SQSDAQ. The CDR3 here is CASSSQGRREQYF. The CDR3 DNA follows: TGTGCCAGCAGCTCACAGGGGCGAAGAGAGCAGTACTTC.

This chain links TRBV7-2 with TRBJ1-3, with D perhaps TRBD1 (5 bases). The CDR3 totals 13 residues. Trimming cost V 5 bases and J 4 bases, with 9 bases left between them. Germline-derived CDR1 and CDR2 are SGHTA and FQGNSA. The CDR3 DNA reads TGTGCCAGCAGCCCAGGGCCAGGAAACACCATATATTTT. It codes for CASSPGPGNTIYF. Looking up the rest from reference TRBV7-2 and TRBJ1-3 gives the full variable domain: GAGVSQSPSNKVTEKGKDVELRCDPISGHTALYWYRQSLGQGLEFLIYFQGNSAPDKSGLPSDRFSAERTGGSVSTLTIQRTQQEDSAVYLCASSPGPGNTIYFGEGSWLTVV.

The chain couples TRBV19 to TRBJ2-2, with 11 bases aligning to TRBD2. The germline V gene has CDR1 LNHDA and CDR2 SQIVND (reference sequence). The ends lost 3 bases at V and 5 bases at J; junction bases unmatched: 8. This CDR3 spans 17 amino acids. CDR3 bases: TGTGCCAGTAGTATTAGGGGACTAGCGGAAGTAACCGGGGAGCTGTTTTTT. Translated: CASSIRGLAEVTGELFF.

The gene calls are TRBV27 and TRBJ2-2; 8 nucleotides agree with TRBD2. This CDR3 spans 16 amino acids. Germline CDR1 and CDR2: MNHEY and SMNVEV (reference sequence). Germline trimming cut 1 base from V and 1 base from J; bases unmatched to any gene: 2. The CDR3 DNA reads TGTGCCAGCAGTTTATTAGCGGGATTGAACACCGGGGAGCTGTTTTTT. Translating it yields CASSLLAGLNTGELFF.

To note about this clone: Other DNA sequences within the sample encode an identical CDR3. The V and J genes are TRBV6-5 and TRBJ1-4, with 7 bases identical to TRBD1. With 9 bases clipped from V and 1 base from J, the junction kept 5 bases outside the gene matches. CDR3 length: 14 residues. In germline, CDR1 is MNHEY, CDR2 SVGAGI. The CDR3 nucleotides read TGTGCCAGTAGGCGGACAGGAACTAATGAAAAACTGTTTTTT. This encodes CASRRTGTNEKLFF.

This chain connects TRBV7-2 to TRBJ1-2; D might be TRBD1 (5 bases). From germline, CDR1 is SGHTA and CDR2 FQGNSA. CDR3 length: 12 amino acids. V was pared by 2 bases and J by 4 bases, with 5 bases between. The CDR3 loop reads CASSLQGYGYTF. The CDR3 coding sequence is TGTGCCAGCAGCTTACAGGGCTATGGCTACACCTTC.